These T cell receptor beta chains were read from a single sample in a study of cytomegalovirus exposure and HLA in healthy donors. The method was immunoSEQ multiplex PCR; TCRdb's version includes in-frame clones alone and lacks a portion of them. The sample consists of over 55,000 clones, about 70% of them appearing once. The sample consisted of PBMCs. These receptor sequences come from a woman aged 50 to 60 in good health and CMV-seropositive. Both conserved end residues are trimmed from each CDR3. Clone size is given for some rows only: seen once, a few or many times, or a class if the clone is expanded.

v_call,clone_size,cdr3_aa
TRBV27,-,ASSSQPEAPGELF
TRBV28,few,ASSLTPRGTYEQY
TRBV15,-,ATRQGSGELF
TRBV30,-,AWSILTDTQY
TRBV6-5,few,ASNLAGSYEQY
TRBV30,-,AWSPQGIKAF
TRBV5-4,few,ASSSGTAENSPLH
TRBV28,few,ASSSLVGARAF
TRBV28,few,ASRRPQNRGEYEQY
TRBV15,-,ATSRQGASNEKLF
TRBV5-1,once,ASSLEYLGRTDTQY
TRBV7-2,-,ASSLMSSGGFAF
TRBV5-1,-,ASSLVWTGEGQPQH